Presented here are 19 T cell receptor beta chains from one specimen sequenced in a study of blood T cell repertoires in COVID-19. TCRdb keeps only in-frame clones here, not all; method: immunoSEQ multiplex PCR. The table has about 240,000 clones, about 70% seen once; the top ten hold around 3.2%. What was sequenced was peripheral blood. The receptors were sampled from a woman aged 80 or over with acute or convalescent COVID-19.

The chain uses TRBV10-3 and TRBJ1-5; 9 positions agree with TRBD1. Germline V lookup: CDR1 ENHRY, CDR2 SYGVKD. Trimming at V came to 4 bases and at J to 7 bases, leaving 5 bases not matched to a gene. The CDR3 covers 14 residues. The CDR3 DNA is TGTGCCATCAGTGGGGGGACAGGGTTACAGCCCCAGCATTTT. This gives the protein CAISGGTGLQPQHF.

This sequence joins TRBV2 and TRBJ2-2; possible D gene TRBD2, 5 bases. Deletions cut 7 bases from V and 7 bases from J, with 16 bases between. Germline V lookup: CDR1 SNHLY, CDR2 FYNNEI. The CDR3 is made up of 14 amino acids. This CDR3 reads CASIGSGLSGELFF. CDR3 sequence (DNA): TGTGCCAGCATAGGTTCGGGGTTAAGCGGGGAGCTGTTTTTT.

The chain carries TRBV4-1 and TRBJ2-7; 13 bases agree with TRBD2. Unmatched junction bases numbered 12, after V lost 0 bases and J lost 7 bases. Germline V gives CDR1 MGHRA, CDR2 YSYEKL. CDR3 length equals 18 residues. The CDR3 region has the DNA TGCGCCAGCAGCCAAGAATGGACTAGCGGGAGAGGGTCACGGGAGCAGTACTTC. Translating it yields CASSQEWTSGRGSREQYF.

Here the CDR3 DNA reads TGTGCCAGCAGCTTGGCCACGTACAGCTCCTACAATGAGCAGTTCTTC. Its protein product is CASSLATYSSYNEQFF. V is TRBV5-4 and J is TRBJ2-1; D not certain. The CDR3 loop spans 16 amino acids. Looked up from germline, CDR1 is SGHNT and CDR2 is YYREEE (reference sequence). V was cut by 0 bases and J by 0 bases, with 10 bases left in between.

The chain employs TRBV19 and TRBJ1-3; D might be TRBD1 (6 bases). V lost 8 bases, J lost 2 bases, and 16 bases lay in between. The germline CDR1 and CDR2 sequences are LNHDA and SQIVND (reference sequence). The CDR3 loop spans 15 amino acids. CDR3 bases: TGTGCCAGTCGGGTGCAGGGGATGGCTGGAAACACCATATATTTT. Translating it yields CASRVQGMAGNTIYF. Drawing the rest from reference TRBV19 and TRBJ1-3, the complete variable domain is DGGITQSPKYLFRKEGQNVTLSCEQNLNHDAMYWYRQDPGQGLRLIYYSQIVNDFQKGDIAEGYSVSREKKESFPLTVTSAQKNPTAFYLCASRVQGMAGNTIYFGEGSWLTVV.

For the CDR3, the DNA is TGTGCCAGCCGAGCGGGTGGAGAGACCCAGTACTTC. This gives the protein CASRAGGETQYF. The chain uses TRBV12-3 or TRBV12-4 and TRBJ2-5; D is possibly TRBD2 (6 bases). The V end lost 8 bases, the J end lost 4 bases, and 11 bases lay between the germline ends. This CDR3 contains 12 residues.

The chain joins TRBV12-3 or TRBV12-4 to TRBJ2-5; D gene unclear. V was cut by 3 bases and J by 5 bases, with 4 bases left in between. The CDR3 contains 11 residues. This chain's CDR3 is CASSFGETQYF. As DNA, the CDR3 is TGTGCCAGCAGTTTCGGGGAGACCCAGTACTTC.

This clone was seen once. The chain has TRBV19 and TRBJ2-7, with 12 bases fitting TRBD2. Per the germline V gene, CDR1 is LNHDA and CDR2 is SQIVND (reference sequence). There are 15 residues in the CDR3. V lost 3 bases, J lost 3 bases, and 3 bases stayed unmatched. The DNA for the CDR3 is TGTGCCAGTAGTATTGGGACTAGCGGGTACTACGAGCAGTACTTC. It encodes CASSIGTSGYYEQYF.

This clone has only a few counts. CDR3 nucleotides: TGCAGTGGCCAGTACCAAGAGACCCAGTACTTC. It specifies CSGQYQETQYF. This chain uses TRBV20-1 with TRBJ2-5, with D uncertain. The CDR3 loop spans 11 amino acids. V was pared by 7 bases and J by 0 bases, with 6 bases between. Germline assignment: CDR1 DFQATT and CDR2 SNEGSKA (reference sequence).

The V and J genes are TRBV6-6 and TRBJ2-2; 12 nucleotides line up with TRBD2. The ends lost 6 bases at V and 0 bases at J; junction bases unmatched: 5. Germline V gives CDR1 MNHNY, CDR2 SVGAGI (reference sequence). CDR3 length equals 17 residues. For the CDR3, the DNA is TGTGCCAGCAGGCGACTAGCGGGGGCCTCGAACACCGGGGAGCTGTTTTTT. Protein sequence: CASRRLAGASNTGELFF.

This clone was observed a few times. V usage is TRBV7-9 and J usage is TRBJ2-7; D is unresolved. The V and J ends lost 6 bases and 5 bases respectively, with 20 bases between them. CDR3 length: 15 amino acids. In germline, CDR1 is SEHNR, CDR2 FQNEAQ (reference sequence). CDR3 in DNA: TGTGCCAGCAGTTCTACTACCTCTCCCTACAACGAGCAGTACTTC. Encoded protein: CASSSTTSPYNEQYF.

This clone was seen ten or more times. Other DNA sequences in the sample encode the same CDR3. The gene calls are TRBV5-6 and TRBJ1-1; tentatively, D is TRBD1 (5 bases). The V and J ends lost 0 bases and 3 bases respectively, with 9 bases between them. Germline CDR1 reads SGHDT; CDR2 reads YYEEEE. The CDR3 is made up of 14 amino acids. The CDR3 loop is CASSLGAGDTEAFF. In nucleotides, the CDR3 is TGTGCCAGCAGCTTGGGGGCGGGGGACACTGAAGCTTTCTTT.

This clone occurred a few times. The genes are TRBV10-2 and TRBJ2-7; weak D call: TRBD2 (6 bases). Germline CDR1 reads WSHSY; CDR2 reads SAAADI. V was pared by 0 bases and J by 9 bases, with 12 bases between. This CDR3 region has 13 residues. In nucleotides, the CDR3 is TGCGCCAGCAGTGAGTCCTGGGACTTAGGGCAGTACTTC. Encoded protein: CASSESWDLGQYF.

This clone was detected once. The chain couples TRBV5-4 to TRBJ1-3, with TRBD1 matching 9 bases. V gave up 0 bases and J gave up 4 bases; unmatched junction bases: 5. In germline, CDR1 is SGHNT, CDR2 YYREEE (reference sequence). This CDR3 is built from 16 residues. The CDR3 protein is CASSLDPGTGGNTIYF. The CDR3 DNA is TGTGCCAGCAGCTTGGACCCCGGGACAGGGGGAAACACCATATATTTT. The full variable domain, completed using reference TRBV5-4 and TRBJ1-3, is ETGVTQSPTHLIKTRGQQVTLRCSSQSGHNTVSWYQQALGQGPQFIFQYYREEENGRGNFPPRFSGLQFPNYSSELNVNALELDDSALYLCASSLDPGTGGNTIYFGEGSWLTVV.

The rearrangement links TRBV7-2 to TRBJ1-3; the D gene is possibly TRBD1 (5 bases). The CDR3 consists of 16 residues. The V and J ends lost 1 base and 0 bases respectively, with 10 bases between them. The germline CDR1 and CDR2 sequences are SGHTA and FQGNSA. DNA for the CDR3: TGTGCCAGCAGCTTAGGACAGCCATCCTCTGGAAACACCATATATTTT. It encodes CASSLGQPSSGNTIYF.

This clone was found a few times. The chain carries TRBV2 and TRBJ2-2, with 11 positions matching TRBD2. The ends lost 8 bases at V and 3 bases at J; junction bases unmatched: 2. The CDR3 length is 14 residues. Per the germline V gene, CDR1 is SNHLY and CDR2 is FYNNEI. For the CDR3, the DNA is TGTGCCAGCGTAGCGGGAGGGCACACCGGGGAGCTGTTTTTT. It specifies CASVAGGHTGELFF.

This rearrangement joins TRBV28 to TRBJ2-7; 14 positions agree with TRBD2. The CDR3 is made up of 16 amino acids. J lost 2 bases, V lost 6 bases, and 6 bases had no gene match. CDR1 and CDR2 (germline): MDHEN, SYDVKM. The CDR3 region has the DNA TGTGCCAGCAGGATAGGGACTAGCGGGAGAACCTACGAGCAGTACTTC. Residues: CASRIGTSGRTYEQYF. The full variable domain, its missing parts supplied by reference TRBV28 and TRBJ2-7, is DVKVTQSSRYLVKRTGEKVFLECVQDMDHENMFWYRQDPGLGLRLIYFSYDVKMKEKGDIPEGYSVSREKKERFSLILESASTNQTSMYLCASRIGTSGRTYEQYFGPGTRLTVT.

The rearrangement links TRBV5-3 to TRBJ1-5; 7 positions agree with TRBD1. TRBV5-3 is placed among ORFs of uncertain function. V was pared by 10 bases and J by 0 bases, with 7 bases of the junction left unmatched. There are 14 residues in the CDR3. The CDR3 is CAGDREYSNQPQHF. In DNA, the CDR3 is TGTGCCGGCGACAGGGAATATAGCAATCAGCCCCAGCATTTT.

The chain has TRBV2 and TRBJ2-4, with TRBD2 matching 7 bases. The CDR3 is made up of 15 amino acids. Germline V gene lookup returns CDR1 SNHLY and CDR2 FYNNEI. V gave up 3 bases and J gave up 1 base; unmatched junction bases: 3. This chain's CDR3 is CASSDGGKAKNIQYF. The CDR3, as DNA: TGTGCCAGCAGTGACGGGGGGAAGGCCAAAAACATTCAGTACTTC.